These 10 T cell receptor beta chains originate from one sample sequenced in a study of T cell repertoires in cytomegalovirus infection (dated by TCRdb to the late 2010s). The sample was run on an Illumina HiSeq 1500. The public reads were quality trimmed at Q25 with fastp and then assembled into clones with MiXCR by TCRdb, keeping productive beta chains. A single entry per CDR3 protein holds the most common genes and DNA from its merged rows. This sample holds 290,000 or so distinct CDR3 sequences; about 8.8% were observed only once. Together, the top ten hold around 2.6% of the sample. Material: PBMCs. The receptor source for this set is a human donor in good health (CMV status not recorded). Some clones in this sample may be carry-over from other donors' samples.

This clonotype was counted ten times or more. The chain employs TRBV2 and TRBJ1-5; 8 positions agree with TRBD1. Germline lookup yields CDR1 SNHLY and CDR2 FYNNEI. The CDR3 has 15 amino acids. Trimming at V came to 7 bases and at J to 11 bases, leaving 16 bases not matched to a gene. The CDR3 spells CASTSGGQGARAQHF. CDR3 sequence (DNA): TGTGCCAGCACCTCGGGGGGGCAGGGGGCTCGGGCCCAGCATTTT.

There are many counts of this clonotype. The genes are TRBV2 and TRBJ1-1; 9 positions match TRBD1. Germline values: CDR1 SNHLY, CDR2 FYNNEI. V trimming: 6 bases; J trimming: 4 bases; junction bases outside the gene matches: 0. There are 12 residues in the CDR3. CDR3 DNA sequence: TGTGCCAGCAGACAGGGGGCCACTGAAGCTTTCTTT. This encodes CASRQGATEAFF.

This clonotype has at least ten counts. This rearrangement joins TRBV12-3 or TRBV12-4 to TRBJ2-2; D might be TRBD2 (5 bases). V lost 5 bases and J 4 bases, leaving 17 bases between the germline ends. This CDR3 region has 16 residues. CDR3 amino acids: CASSVQRASPTGELFF. DNA of the CDR3: TGTGCCAGCAGTGTTCAGAGGGCTTCGCCCACCGGGGAGCTGTTTTTT.

The table lists this clonotype with many counts. V and J are TRBV29-1 and TRBJ2-1; D unresolved. V lost 3 bases and J 9 bases, leaving 9 bases between the germline ends. CDR1 is SQVTM, CDR2 ANQGSEA, per germline. The CDR3 extends over 11 amino acids. DNA of the CDR3: TGCAGCGTTGACAAAACGGTTGAGCAGTTCTTC. Translation gives CSVDKTVEQFF.

This clonotype was seen repeatedly, ten times or more. V gene TRBV14 combines with J gene TRBJ1-1, with a tentative D call TRBD1 (5 bases). Trimming left V 0 bases short and J 3 bases short, with 14 bases between. This CDR3 is built from 16 residues. Germline V gene lookup returns CDR1 SGHDN and CDR2 FVKESK. For the CDR3, the DNA is TGTGCCAGCAGCCAAGAAAGGGGAAGGATGGACACTGAAGCTTTCTTT. Translated: CASSQERGRMDTEAFF.

This clonotype was counted many times. The chain joins TRBV6-5 to TRBJ2-1; no firm D call. The CDR3 spans 13 residues. Germline V gene sequence: CDR1 MNHEY, CDR2 SVGAGI. Trimming took off 0 bases at V and 4 bases at J, with 4 bases between the two ends. CDR3 sequence (DNA): TGTGCCAGCAGTTACTCAGGGTACAATGAGCAGTTCTTC. Protein: CASSYSGYNEQFF.

Ten or more counts support this clonotype. The V and J genes are TRBV19 and TRBJ2-1; 8 bases map to TRBD2. This CDR3 spans 16 amino acids. Per germline, CDR1 LNHDA and CDR2 SQIVND (reference sequence). Trimming cost V 3 bases and J 1 base; bases outside gene matches: 5. CDR3 DNA: TGTGCCAGTAGTATCAGGGCGGGGGGATCCTACAATGAGCAGTTCTTC. This translates into CASSIRAGGSYNEQFF.

The chain carries TRBV14 and TRBJ1-3; no clear D. CDR1 is SGHDN, CDR2 FVKESK, per germline. CDR3 length equals 13 residues. Trimming cost V 6 bases and J 6 bases, with 12 bases left between them. CDR3 in DNA: TGTGCCAGCAGAGGGAAACCTCCAAACACCATATATTTT. This translates into CASRGKPPNTIYF.

This clonotype was counted at least ten times. This sequence joins TRBV7-6 and TRBJ2-1; either TRBD1 or TRBD2 may fit D (5 bases each). CDR3 size: 16 residues. Germline-derived CDR1 and CDR2 are SGHVS and FNYEAQ. V gave up 0 bases and J gave up 4 bases, with 13 bases separating them. The CDR3 loop reads CASSLALGVSYNEQFF. DNA of the CDR3: TGTGCCAGCAGCTTAGCGCTGGGGGTGTCTTACAATGAGCAGTTCTTC.

This clonotype appeared many times. The chain has TRBV20-1 and TRBJ2-3; D is ambiguous. Germline CDR1 is DFQATT and CDR2 is SNEGSKA (reference sequence). The length of the CDR3 is 14 residues. CDR3 sequence: CTEEVTSARDTQYF. CDR3 sequence (DNA): TGCACCGAAGAAGTAACATCCGCCCGGGATACGCAGTATTTT.